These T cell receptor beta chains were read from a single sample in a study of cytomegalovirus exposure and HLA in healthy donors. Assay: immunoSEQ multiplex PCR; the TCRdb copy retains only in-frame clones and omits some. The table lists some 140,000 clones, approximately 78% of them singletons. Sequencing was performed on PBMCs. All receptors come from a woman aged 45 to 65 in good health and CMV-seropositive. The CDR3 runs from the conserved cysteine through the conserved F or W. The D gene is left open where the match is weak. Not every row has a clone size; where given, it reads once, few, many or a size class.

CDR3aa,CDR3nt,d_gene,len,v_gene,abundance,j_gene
CASSLKSEGTDGYTF,TGTGCCAGCAGCTTGAAATCGGAGGGAACCGACGGCTACACCTTC,NA,15,TRBV5-4,NA,TRBJ1-2
CASSWGGTSGPNTGELFF,TGTGCCAGCAGCTGGGGTGGTACTAGCGGCCCGAACACCGGGGAGCTGTTTTTT,TRBD2,18,TRBV13,NA,TRBJ2-2
CATSDRGDTGELFF,TGTGCCACTAGCGACAGGGGGGACACCGGGGAGCTGTTTTTT,TRBD1,14,TRBV19,NA,TRBJ2-2
CASSIGQGAYTEAFF,TGTGCCAGCTCAATAGGACAGGGGGCGTACACTGAAGCTTTCTTT,TRBD1,15,TRBV18,NA,TRBJ1-1
CASSSGHTGDSTDTQYF,TGTGCCAGCAGCTCGGGACACACAGGGGATAGCACAGATACGCAGTATTTT,TRBD1,17,TRBV7-9,few,TRBJ2-3
CASGKQGPETQYF,TGTGCCAGCGGGAAACAGGGTCCGGAGACCCAGTACTTC,NA,13,TRBV2,NA,TRBJ2-5
CASSSTSGGMEQFF,TGTGCCAGCAGCTCAACTAGCGGTGGTATGGAGCAGTTCTTC,TRBD2,14,TRBV7-3,NA,TRBJ2-1
CASRRTHSGSAYGYTF,TGTGCCAGCAGGCGAACCCACAGTGGATCCGCCTATGGCTACACCTTC,NA,16,TRBV7-3,NA,TRBJ1-2
CASSPTSGRGNEQFF,TGCGCCAGCAGCCCGACTAGCGGGAGAGGTAATGAGCAGTTCTTC,TRBD2,15,TRBV4-1,once,TRBJ2-1
CASSIGGTGTYEQYF,TGTGCCAGTAGTATAGGTGGGACAGGTACCTACGAGCAGTACTTC,TRBD1,15,TRBV19,NA,TRBJ2-7
CATSGQLGGEQFF,TGTGCCACCAGCGGGCAGTTGGGGGGTGAGCAGTTCTTC,NA,13,TRBV15,NA,TRBJ2-1
CASSQEWSSGSRTDTQYF,TGTGCCAGCAGCCAAGAATGGTCTAGCGGGTCTCGCACAGATACGCAGTATTTT,TRBD2,18,TRBV14,NA,TRBJ2-3
CASSLGQGGAEAFF,TGCGCCAGCAGCCTGGGACAGGGAGGAGCTGAAGCTTTCTTT,TRBD1,14,TRBV5-1,NA,TRBJ1-1
CSVEGATGGALTEAFF,TGCAGCGTTGAAGGGGCGACAGGGGGCGCGTTGACTGAAGCTTTCTTT,TRBD1,16,TRBV29-1,NA,TRBJ1-1
CASRKDLAYDMEQFF,TGTGCCAGCAGAAAGGACCTAGCTTACGACATGGAGCAGTTCTTC,NA,15,TRBV21-1,NA,TRBJ2-1
CASSGQGLHTEAFF,TGTGCCAGCAGTGGACAGGGTCTTCACACTGAAGCTTTCTTT,TRBD1,14,TRBV25-1,NA,TRBJ1-1
CASKDLQGAPGYGYTF,TGCGCCAGCAAGGACTTACAGGGGGCGCCGGGCTATGGCTACACCTTC,TRBD1,16,TRBV10-1,few,TRBJ1-2
CSVEFRAGGFTDTQYF,TGCAGCGTAGAGTTTAGAGCGGGGGGGTTTACAGATACGCAGTATTTT,TRBD2,16,TRBV29-1,NA,TRBJ2-3
CSSTKQGAAFEQYF,TGTTCCAGCACCAAACAGGGGGCGGCATTTGAGCAGTACTTC,TRBD1,14,TRBV7-9,NA,TRBJ2-7
CASSPGQGKESYTEAFF,TGCGCCAGCAGCCCGGGACAGGGGAAGGAGTCTTACACTGAAGCTTTCTTT,TRBD1,17,TRBV5-1,NA,TRBJ1-1
CASSGVGQGVYEQYF,TGCGCCAGCAGCGGTGTGGGACAGGGGGTCTACGAGCAGTACTTC,TRBD1,15,TRBV5-1,NA,TRBJ2-7
CASSFGTRSEEQFF,TGCGCCAGCAGCTTTGGGACAAGATCCGAAGAGCAGTTCTTC,NA,14,TRBV5-1,NA,TRBJ2-1
CAISDRNEIRSEAFF,TGTGCCATCAGTGACAGGAATGAGATCCGCTCTGAAGCTTTCTTT,NA,15,TRBV10-3,NA,TRBJ1-1
CASSPGTGGNEQFF,TGTGCCAGCAGCCCCGGGACAGGGGGCAATGAGCAGTTCTTC,TRBD1,14,TRBV7-3,NA,TRBJ2-1
CASSLGGGPRGYEQYF,TGCGCCAGCAGCTTGGGGGGGGGCCCACGAGGCTACGAGCAGTACTTC,NA,16,TRBV5-1,NA,TRBJ2-7
CASGQGNFIVSNEQFF,TGTGCTAGTGGACAGGGAAATTTTATTGTTAGTAATGAGCAGTTCTTC,NA,16,TRBV12-5,NA,TRBJ2-1
CASSLELGPTDTQYF,TGTGCCAGCAGCTTGGAACTAGGCCCCACAGATACGCAGTATTTT,NA,15,TRBV7-9,NA,TRBJ2-3
CASMREGLSYEQYF,TGTGCCAGCATGCGGGAGGGCCTTTCCTACGAGCAGTACTTC,TRBD2,14,TRBV2,NA,TRBJ2-7
CASSLALTGYYEQYF,TGTGCCAGCAGCTTAGCCCTGACAGGGTACTACGAGCAGTACTTC,TRBD1,15,TRBV7-6,NA,TRBJ2-7
CASSRKGGAETQYF,TGTGCCAGCAGCCGCAAGGGGGGGGCTGAGACCCAGTACTTC,NA,14,TRBV7-3,NA,TRBJ2-5
CASSFEIGAGEAYEQYF,TGTGCCAGCAGTTTTGAAATTGGAGCGGGGGAGGCCTACGAGCAGTACTTC,TRBD2,17,TRBV28,few,TRBJ2-7
CASRHEAEAFF,TGTGCCAGCAGGCACGAAGCAGAAGCTTTCTTT,NA,11,TRBV2,NA,TRBJ1-1
CASSRGGSNEKLFF,TGTGCCAGTAGCCGGGGAGGGTCTAATGAAAAACTGTTTTTT,NA,14,TRBV19,NA,TRBJ1-4
CASTLEGTDTQYF,TGCGCCAGCACCCTAGAGGGCACAGATACGCAGTATTTT,NA,13,TRBV5-1,once,TRBJ2-3
CASRVQGYTEAFF,TGTGCCAGCAGAGTACAGGGGTACACTGAAGCTTTCTTT,TRBD1,13,TRBV27,NA,TRBJ1-1
CASSHRPGQRQGTDTQYF,TGCGCCAGCAGCCACCGCCCGGGGCAGAGACAGGGCACAGATACGCAGTATTTT,NA,18,TRBV4-1,NA,TRBJ2-3
CASSLVEDRGAGYTF,TGCGCCAGCAGCTTGGTCGAGGACAGGGGGGCTGGCTACACCTTC,TRBD1,15,TRBV5-1,NA,TRBJ1-2
CASRAPGLAEETQYF,TGCGCCAGCAGAGCGCCGGGACTAGCGGAAGAGACCCAGTACTTC,TRBD2,15,TRBV5-1,NA,TRBJ2-5
CASSQVSLGGNTEAFF,TGTGCCAGCAGCCAAGTGTCCCTGGGGGGAAACACTGAAGCTTTCTTT,NA,16,TRBV4-2,NA,TRBJ1-1
CASSLQRGALHNEQFF,TGCGCCAGCAGCCTCCAGCGGGGGGCGCTTCACAATGAGCAGTTCTTC,TRBD2,16,TRBV4-3,NA,TRBJ2-1
CASSDRTDQETQYF,TGTGCCAGCAGTGATAGGACAGACCAAGAGACCCAGTACTTC,NA,14,TRBV2,once,TRBJ2-5
CASSSDRGPSGPQHF,TGTGCCAGCAGCTCCGACAGGGGCCCCTCGGGGCCCCAGCATTTT,TRBD1,15,TRBV7-9,few,TRBJ1-5
CSSSLGEGTEAFF,TGTTCCAGCAGCTTAGGGGAGGGGACTGAAGCTTTCTTT,NA,13,TRBV7-9,NA,TRBJ1-1
CAWSVNSGYGYTF,TGTGCCTGGAGTGTTAACAGTGGCTATGGCTACACCTTC,NA,13,TRBV30,NA,TRBJ1-2